This entry describes one T cell receptor (beta chain). Seattle enrolled patients during active infection and tracked them longitudinally. Germline V gene data show CDR1 as SGHVS and CDR2 as FNYEAQ. This CDR3 has 15 amino acids. V trimming: 1 base; J trimming: 2 bases; junction bases outside the gene matches: 4. The source of the sample is a study of blood T cell repertoires in COVID-19. Methods used by the authors: Scientists estimated how many nucleated cells there were by amplifying reference gene primers. This table comes from immunoSEQ multiplex PCR, and its TCRdb copy is limited to in-frame clones, with some not included. V, J and clone size are those of that table, while D and trimming were read from the DNA. Of 400,000 to 450,000 clones in the sample, about 87% were seen once.

The chain couples TRBV7-6 to TRBJ1-1; 7 bases align to TRBD1. Source material: peripheral blood. The receptor comes from a woman aged 45-65 years with COVID-19, enrolled during active disease. DNA of the CDR3: TGTGCCAGCAGCTTAGTCGGGACAGTCAACACTGAAGCTTTCTTT. Its protein product is CASSLVGTVNTEAFF.